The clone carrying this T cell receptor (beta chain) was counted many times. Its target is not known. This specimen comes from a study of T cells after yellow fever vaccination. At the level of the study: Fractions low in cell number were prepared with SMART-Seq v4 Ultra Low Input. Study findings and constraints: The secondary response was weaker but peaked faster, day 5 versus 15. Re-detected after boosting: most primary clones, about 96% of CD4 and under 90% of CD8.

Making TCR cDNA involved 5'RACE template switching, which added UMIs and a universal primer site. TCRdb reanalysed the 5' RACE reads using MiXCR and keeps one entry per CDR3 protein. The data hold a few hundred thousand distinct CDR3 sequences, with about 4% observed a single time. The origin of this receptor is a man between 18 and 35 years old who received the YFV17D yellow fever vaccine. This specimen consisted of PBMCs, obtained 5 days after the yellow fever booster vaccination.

CDR3 sequence: CSALTDDTEAFF. CDR3 sequence (DNA): TGCAGTGCCCTCACAGACGACACTGAAGCTTTCTTT. The J gene is TRBJ1-1, the V gene TRBV20-1, with D unclear. This CDR3 is built from 12 residues. Trimming stripped 6 bases from V and 3 bases from J, with 11 bases between. The germline V gene has CDR1 DFQATT and CDR2 SNEGSKA (reference sequence).